The next 20 T cell receptor beta chains were all read from a single sample in a study of T cell responses to AZD1222 COVID-19 vaccine. Libraries were prepared by immunoSEQ multiplex PCR; TCRdb keeps only in-frame clonotypes and omits some of them. The sample has about 130,000 clones, 88% seen once. The input for sequencing was peripheral blood, taken on day 0 of AZD1222 vaccination. The receptors derive from an adult in good health.

The chain joins TRBV15 to TRBJ2-1, with D possibly being TRBD1 (5 bases). Between the trimmed V and J ends, which lost 0 bases and 5 bases, there was a span of 11 bases. Germline assignment: CDR1 LNHNV and CDR2 YYDKDF (reference sequence). This CDR3 has 15 amino acids. For the CDR3, the DNA is TGTGCCACCAGCAGAGAATGGGCAGGGAACAATGAGCAGTTCTTC. Its protein product is CATSREWAGNNEQFF.

This clone has more than one count but fewer than ten. The gene calls are TRBV27 and TRBJ2-2; D is uncertain. Trimming took off 5 bases at V and 3 bases at J, with 7 bases between the two ends. Germline CDR1 MNHEY, CDR2 SMNVEV (reference sequence). The CDR3 totals 13 residues. CDR3: CASSQRYTGELFF. The DNA of the CDR3 is TGTGCCAGCAGTCAGCGCTACACCGGGGAGCTGTTTTTT.

The chain combines TRBV28 with TRBJ2-3; either TRBD1 or TRBD2 may fit D (5 bases each). V lost 5 bases, J lost 3 bases, and 15 bases lay in between. Germline loops: CDR1 MDHEN, CDR2 SYDVKM. This CDR3 region has 15 residues. The CDR3 DNA is TGTGCCAGCAGTAGATTCGGGACCAATACAGATACGCAGTATTTT. It specifies CASSRFGTNTDTQYF.

This sequence joins TRBV6-5 and TRBJ1-2, with 9 bases aligning to TRBD1. Germline CDR1 MNHEY, CDR2 SVGAGI. The J segment lost 8 bases and the V segment lost 0 bases, leaving 7 bases of the junction unmatched. The CDR3 is 15 residues long. The CDR3 DNA reads TGTGCCAGCAGTTACTCGGGGGGACAGGGTAACGGCTACACCTTC. Protein: CASSYSGGQGNGYTF.

CDR3 coding DNA: TGTGCCAGCAGCCAAGCTAGCGGGAGGGCGAGTGAGCAGTTCTTC. Protein: CASSQASGRASEQFF. This chain joins TRBV3-1 (or the pseudogene TRBV3-2) and TRBJ2-1; TRBD2 aligns across 12 bases. Germline V lookup: CDR1 LGHDT, CDR2 YNNKEL (reference sequence). Unmatched junction bases numbered 4, after V lost 1 base and J lost 9 bases. This CDR3 region has 15 residues.

The chain combines TRBV4-1 with TRBJ2-1; 8 bases align to TRBD2. The CDR3 runs 17 residues. Germline lookup yields CDR1 MGHRA and CDR2 YSYEKL. Trimming took 0 bases from V and 4 from J; bases not matched to a gene: 8. Written as DNA, the CDR3 is TGCGCCAGCAGCCAAGATCACAGCGGGGGTGTATACAATGAGCAGTTCTTC. This translates into CASSQDHSGGVYNEQFF.

The CDR3 nucleotides are TGTGCCAGCAGTTTGTTGTCGGCAGGTCTCCCTGAAGCTTTCTTT. The encoded protein is CASSLLSAGLPEAFF. The chain uses TRBV27 and TRBJ1-1; D not certain. V dropped 3 bases and J dropped 6 bases, with 17 bases sitting between them. CDR1 MNHEY and CDR2 SMNVEV come from the germline V gene (reference sequence). This CDR3 spans 15 amino acids.

The chain couples TRBV7-2 to TRBJ1-1, with D possibly matching TRBD1 (6 bases). V shed 5 bases and J shed 5 bases, with 12 bases lying between them. CDR1 is SGHTA and CDR2 is FQGNSA in the germline V gene. The CDR3 extends over 13 amino acids. CDR3 sequence (DNA): TGTGCCAGCAGCCCGGGACATTTGACTGAAGCTTTCTTT. Protein sequence: CASSPGHLTEAFF.

This clone was detected a few times. The chain links TRBV6-5 to TRBJ1-2, with 8 bases matching TRBD1. The CDR3 runs to 15 residues. The germline gives CDR1 MNHEY, CDR2 SVGAGI. V lost 6 bases, J lost 5 bases, and 11 bases stayed unmatched. CDR3 protein: CASSQSGTGVYGYTF. Written as DNA, the CDR3 is TGTGCCAGCAGCCAATCCGGGACAGGAGTGTATGGCTACACCTTC.

This clone was recorded once. The rearrangement links TRBV19 to TRBJ2-3, with D perhaps TRBD1 or TRBD2 (6 bases each). The CDR3 covers 15 residues. V dropped 3 bases and J dropped 5 bases, with 15 bases sitting between them. CDR1 and CDR2 from the germline V gene are LNHDA and SQIVND (reference sequence). Written as DNA, the CDR3 is TGTGCCAGTAGTATGAGGGGGGTTGAACGAGATACGCAGTATTTT. This gives the protein CASSMRGVERDTQYF.

This clone was found a few times. The rearrangement uses TRBV2 and TRBJ2-7; D call uncertain. Per germline, CDR1 SNHLY and CDR2 FYNNEI. V gave up 4 bases and J gave up 2 bases, with 12 bases separating them. This CDR3 has 14 amino acids. This CDR3 is CASSAYRATYEQYF. In DNA form, the CDR3 reads TGTGCCAGCAGTGCGTATCGGGCCACCTACGAGCAGTACTTC.

This chain links TRBV6-2 or TRBV6-3 with TRBJ2-5, with no clear D. V dropped 2 bases and J dropped 5 bases, with 6 bases sitting between them. This CDR3 has 12 amino acids. CDR1 and CDR2 from the germline V gene are MNHEY and SVGEGT. Here the CDR3 reads CASSYVGETQYF. The CDR3 DNA reads as TGTGCCAGCAGTTACGTCGGGGAGACCCAGTACTTC.

This rearrangement joins TRBV7-2 to TRBJ2-7, with D possibly being TRBD1 or TRBD2 (5 bases each). The germline V gene has CDR1 SGHTA and CDR2 FQGNSA. V was trimmed by 7 bases and J by 0 bases, leaving 16 bases between them. This CDR3 spans 15 amino acids. In DNA, the CDR3 is TGTGCCAGCACCCCTGGGGGAGCGAGCTCCTACGAGCAGTACTTC. It specifies CASTPGGASSYEQYF.

This clone was seen a handful of times. The rearrangement joins TRBV6-5 to TRBJ2-7; D not certain. CDR1 is MNHEY and CDR2 is SVGAGI in the germline V gene. V lost 2 bases and J lost 0, with 5 bases in between. This CDR3 is built from 13 residues. Here the CDR3 DNA reads TGTGCCAGCAGTTACGGCAACTCCTACGAGCAGTACTTC. It translates to CASSYGNSYEQYF.

The rearrangement links TRBV18 to TRBJ2-1; the match to TRBD1 covers 9 bases. Per the germline V gene, CDR1 is KGHSH and CDR2 is LQKENI. CDR3 length: 16 residues. V lost 3 bases to trimming and J lost 7 bases; unmatched junction nucleotides: 10. The CDR3 nucleotides read TGTGCCAGCTCACCTTCGACAGGGGGGCCTCTTAATGAGCAGTTCTTC. Translation gives CASSPSTGGPLNEQFF.

The chain joins TRBV5-1 to TRBJ2-5, with D maybe TRBD1 (7 bases). This CDR3 is 15 amino acids long. Trimming left V 0 bases short and J 3 bases short, with 12 bases between. Germline-derived CDR1 and CDR2 are SGHRS and YFSETQ. The CDR3 region is CASSLGAGTEETQYF. CDR3 coding DNA: TGCGCCAGCAGCTTGGGTGCGGGGACAGAAGAGACCCAGTACTTC.

V and J are TRBV6-5 and TRBJ1-6; 7 nucleotides align to TRBD1. CDR1 and CDR2 (germline): MNHEY, SVGAGI. V was pared by 6 bases and J by 5 bases, with 7 bases of the junction left unmatched. The CDR3 length is 15 residues. Here the CDR3 reads CASSPRGQNNSPLHF. The CDR3 DNA reads as TGTGCCAGCAGCCCCCGGGGACAGAATAATTCACCCCTCCACTTT.

The chain carries TRBV6-1 and TRBJ2-7, with 9 bases matching TRBD1. The ends lost 3 bases at V and 3 bases at J; junction bases unmatched: 6. This CDR3 comprises 15 residues. Germline CDR1 and CDR2: MNHNS and SASEGT. DNA of the CDR3: TGTGCCAGCAGTGATGCCGGGACAGGGTTCTACGAGCAGTACTTC. It yields the protein CASSDAGTGFYEQYF.

The chain links TRBV2 to TRBJ1-1; D gene uncertain. The ends were cut back, 0 bases at V and 5 bases at J, with 10 bases in the middle. The germline V gene encodes CDR1 SNHLY and CDR2 FYNNEI. The CDR3 spans 14 residues. The CDR3 DNA sequence: TGTGCCAGCAGTGAAGCGCTCGCGGGGACTGAAGCTTTCTTT. This encodes CASSEALAGTEAFF.

The chain couples TRBV7-2 to TRBJ2-2; TRBD1 matches at 9 bases. The trim removed 4 bases at V and 6 bases at J, leaving 3 bases unmatched. Germline CDR1 is SGHTA and CDR2 is FQGNSA. This CDR3 has 14 residues. CDR3 nucleotide sequence: TGTGCCAGCAGCTCCACAGGGGGCTCCGGGGAGCTGTTTTTT. This encodes CASSSTGGSGELFF.